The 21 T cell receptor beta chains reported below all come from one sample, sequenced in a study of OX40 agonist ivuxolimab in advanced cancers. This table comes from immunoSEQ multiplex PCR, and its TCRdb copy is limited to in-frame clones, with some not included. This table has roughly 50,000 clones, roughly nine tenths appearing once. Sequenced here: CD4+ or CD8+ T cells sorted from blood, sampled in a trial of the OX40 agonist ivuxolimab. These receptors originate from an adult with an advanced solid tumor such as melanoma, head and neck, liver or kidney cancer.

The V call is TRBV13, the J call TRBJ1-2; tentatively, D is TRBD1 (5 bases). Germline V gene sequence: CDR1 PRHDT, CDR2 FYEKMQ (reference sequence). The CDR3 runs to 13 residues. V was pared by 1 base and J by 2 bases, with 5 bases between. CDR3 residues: CASSLAGNYGYTF. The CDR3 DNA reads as TGTGCCAGCAGCTTAGCAGGGAACTATGGCTACACCTTC. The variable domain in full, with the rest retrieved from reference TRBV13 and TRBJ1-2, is AAGVIQSPRHLIKEKRETATLKCYPIPRHDTVYWYQQGPGQDPQFLISFYEKMQSDKGSIPDRFSAQQFSDYHSELNMSSLELGDSALYFCASSLAGNYGYTFGSGTRLTVV.

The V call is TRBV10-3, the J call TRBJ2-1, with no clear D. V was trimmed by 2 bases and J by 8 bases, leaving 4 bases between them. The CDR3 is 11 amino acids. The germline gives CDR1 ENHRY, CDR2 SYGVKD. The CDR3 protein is CAISEGYEQFF. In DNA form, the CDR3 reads TGTGCCATCAGTGAGGGGTATGAGCAGTTCTTC.

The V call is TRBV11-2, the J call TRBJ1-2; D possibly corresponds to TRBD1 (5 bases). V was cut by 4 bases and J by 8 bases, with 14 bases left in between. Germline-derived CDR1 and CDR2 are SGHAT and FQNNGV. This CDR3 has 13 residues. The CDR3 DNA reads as TGTGCCAGCAGCTCTATTGACGGGACCGGCTACACCTTC. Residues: CASSSIDGTGYTF. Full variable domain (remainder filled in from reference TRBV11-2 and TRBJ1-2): EAGVAQSPRYKIIEKRQSVAFWCNPISGHATLYWYQQILGQGPKLLIQFQNNGVVDDSQLPKDRFSAERLKGVDSTLKIQPAKLEDSAVYLCASSSIDGTGYTFGSGTRLTVV.

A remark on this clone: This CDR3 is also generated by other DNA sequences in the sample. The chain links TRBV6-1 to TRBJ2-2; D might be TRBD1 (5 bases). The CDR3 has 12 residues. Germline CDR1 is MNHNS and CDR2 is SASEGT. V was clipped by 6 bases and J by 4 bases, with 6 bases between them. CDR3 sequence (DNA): TGTGCCAGCAGGGGGCCCACCGGGGAGCTGTTTTTT. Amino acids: CASRGPTGELFF.

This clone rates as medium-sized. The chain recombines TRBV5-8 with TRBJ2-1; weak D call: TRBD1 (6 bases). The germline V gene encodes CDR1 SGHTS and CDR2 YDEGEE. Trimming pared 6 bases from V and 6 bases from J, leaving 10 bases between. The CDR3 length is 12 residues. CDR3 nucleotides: TGTGCCAGCATCAGGGGTCTCAATGAGCAGTTCTTC. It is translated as CASIRGLNEQFF.

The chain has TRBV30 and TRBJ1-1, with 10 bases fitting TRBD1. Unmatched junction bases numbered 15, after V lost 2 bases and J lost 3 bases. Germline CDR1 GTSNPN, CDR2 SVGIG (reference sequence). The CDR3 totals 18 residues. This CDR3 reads CAWSLPDRGGFSDTEAFF. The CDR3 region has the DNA TGTGCCTGGAGTCTTCCGGACAGGGGGGGATTTTCGGACACTGAAGCTTTCTTT.

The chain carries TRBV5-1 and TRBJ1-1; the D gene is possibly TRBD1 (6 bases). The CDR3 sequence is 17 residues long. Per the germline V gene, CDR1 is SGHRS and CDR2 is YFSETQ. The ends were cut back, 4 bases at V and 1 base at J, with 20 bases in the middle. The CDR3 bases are TGCGCCAGCAGCGGGGGCGTGGATTTCGCGGGGAACACTGAAGCTTTCTTT. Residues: CASSGGVDFAGNTEAFF.

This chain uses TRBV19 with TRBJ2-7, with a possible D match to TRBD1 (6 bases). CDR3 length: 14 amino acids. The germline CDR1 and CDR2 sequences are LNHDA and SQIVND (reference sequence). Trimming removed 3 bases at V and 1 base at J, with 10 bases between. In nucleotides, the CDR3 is TGTGCCAGTAGTATTAAAGGGGGTTCCTACGAGCAGTACTTC. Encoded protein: CASSIKGGSYEQYF.

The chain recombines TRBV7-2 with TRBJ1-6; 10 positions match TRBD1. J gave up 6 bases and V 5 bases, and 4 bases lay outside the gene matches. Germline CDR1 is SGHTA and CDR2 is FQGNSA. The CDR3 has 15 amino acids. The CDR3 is CASSPGQGLNSPLHF. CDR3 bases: TGTGCCAGCAGCCCGGGACAGGGGCTTAATTCACCCCTCCACTTT.

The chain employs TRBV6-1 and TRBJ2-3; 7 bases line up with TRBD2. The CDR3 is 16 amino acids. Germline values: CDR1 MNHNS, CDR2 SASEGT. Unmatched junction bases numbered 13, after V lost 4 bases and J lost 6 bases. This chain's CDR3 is CASSVTSAPSGDTQYF. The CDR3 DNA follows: TGTGCCAGCAGTGTTACTAGCGCTCCAAGCGGGGATACGCAGTATTTT.

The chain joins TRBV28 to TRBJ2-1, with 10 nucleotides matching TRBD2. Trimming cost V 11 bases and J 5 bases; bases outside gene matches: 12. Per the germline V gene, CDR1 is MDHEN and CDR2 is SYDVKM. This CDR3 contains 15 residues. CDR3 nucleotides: TGTGCCCCAAGTTTAGCAGCGGGAGGGAACAATGAGCAGTTCTTC. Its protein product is CAPSLAAGGNNEQFF.

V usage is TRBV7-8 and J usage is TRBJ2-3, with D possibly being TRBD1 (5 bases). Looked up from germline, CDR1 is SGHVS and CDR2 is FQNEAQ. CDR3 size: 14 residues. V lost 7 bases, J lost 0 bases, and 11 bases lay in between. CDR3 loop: CASIQGASTDTQYF. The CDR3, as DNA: TGTGCCAGCATCCAGGGTGCCAGCACAGATACGCAGTATTTT. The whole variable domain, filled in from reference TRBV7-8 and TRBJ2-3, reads GAGVSQSPRYKVAKRGQDVALRCDPISGHVSLFWYQQALGQGPEFLTYFQNEAQLDKSGLPSDRFFAERPEGSVSTLKIQRTQQEDSAVYLCASIQGASTDTQYFGPGTRLTVL.

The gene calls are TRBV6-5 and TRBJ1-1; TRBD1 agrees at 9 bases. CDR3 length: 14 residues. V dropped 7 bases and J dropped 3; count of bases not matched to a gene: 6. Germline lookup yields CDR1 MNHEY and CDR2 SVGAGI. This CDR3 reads CASNLQGADTEAFF. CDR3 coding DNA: TGTGCCAGCAACCTACAGGGGGCCGACACTGAAGCTTTCTTT.

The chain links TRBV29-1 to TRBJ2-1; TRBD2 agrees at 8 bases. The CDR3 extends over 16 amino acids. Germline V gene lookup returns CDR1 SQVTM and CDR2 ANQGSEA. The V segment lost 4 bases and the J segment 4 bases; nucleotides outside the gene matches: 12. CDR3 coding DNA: TGCAGCGTTGTACATCTGGAGACTAGCGCATACAATGAGCAGTTCTTC. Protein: CSVVHLETSAYNEQFF.

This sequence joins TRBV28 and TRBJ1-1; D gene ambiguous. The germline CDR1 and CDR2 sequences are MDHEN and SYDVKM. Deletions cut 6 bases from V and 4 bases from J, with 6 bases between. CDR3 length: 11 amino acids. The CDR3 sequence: CASRDLTEAFF. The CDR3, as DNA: TGTGCCAGCAGGGACCTCACTGAAGCTTTCTTT.

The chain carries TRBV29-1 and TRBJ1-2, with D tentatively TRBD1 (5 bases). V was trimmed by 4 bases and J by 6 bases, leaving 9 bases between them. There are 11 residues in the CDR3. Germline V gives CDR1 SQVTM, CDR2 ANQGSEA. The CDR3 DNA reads TGCAGCGTTGGGGGGTCAGATGGCTACACCTTC. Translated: CSVGGSDGYTF.

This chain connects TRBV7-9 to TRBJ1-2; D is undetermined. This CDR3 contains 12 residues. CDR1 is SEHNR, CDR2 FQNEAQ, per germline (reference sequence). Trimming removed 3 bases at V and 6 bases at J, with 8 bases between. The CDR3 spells CASSLDLDGYTF. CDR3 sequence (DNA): TGTGCCAGCAGCTTGGACTTGGATGGCTACACCTTC.

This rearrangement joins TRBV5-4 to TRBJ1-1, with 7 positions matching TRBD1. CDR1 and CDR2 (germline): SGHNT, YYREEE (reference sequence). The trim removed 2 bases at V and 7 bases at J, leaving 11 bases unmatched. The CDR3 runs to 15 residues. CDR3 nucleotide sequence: TGTGCCAGCAGCTTAACCCAGGGGGGCGAACTTGAAGCTTTCTTT. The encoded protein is CASSLTQGGELEAFF.

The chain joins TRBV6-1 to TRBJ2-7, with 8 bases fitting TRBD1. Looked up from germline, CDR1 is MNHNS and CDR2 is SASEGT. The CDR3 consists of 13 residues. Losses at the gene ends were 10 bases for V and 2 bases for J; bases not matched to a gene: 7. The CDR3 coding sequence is TGTGCCACTCGGGACAGGATGACCTACGAGCAGTACTTC. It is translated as CATRDRMTYEQYF.

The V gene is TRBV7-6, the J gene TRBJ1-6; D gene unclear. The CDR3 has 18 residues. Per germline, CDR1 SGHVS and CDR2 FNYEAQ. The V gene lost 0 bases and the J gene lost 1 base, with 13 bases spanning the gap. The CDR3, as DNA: TGTGCCAGCAGCTTAGCGCTCCGGGAAGGGTCCTATAATTCACCCCTCCACTTT. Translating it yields CASSLALREGSYNSPLHF. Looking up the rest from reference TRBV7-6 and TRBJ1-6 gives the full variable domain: GAGVSQSPRYKVTKRGQDVALRCDPISGHVSLYWYRQALGQGPEFLTYFNYEAQQDKSGLPNDRFSAERPEGSISTLTIQRTEQRDSAMYRCASSLALREGSYNSPLHFGNGTRLTVT.

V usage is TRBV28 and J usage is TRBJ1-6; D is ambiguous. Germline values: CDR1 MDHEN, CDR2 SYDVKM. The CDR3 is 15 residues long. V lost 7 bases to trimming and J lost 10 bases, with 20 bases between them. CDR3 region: CASKFRAGKNSPLHF. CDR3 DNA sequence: TGTGCCAGCAAATTCCGGGCTGGAAAGAACTCACCCCTCCACTTT.